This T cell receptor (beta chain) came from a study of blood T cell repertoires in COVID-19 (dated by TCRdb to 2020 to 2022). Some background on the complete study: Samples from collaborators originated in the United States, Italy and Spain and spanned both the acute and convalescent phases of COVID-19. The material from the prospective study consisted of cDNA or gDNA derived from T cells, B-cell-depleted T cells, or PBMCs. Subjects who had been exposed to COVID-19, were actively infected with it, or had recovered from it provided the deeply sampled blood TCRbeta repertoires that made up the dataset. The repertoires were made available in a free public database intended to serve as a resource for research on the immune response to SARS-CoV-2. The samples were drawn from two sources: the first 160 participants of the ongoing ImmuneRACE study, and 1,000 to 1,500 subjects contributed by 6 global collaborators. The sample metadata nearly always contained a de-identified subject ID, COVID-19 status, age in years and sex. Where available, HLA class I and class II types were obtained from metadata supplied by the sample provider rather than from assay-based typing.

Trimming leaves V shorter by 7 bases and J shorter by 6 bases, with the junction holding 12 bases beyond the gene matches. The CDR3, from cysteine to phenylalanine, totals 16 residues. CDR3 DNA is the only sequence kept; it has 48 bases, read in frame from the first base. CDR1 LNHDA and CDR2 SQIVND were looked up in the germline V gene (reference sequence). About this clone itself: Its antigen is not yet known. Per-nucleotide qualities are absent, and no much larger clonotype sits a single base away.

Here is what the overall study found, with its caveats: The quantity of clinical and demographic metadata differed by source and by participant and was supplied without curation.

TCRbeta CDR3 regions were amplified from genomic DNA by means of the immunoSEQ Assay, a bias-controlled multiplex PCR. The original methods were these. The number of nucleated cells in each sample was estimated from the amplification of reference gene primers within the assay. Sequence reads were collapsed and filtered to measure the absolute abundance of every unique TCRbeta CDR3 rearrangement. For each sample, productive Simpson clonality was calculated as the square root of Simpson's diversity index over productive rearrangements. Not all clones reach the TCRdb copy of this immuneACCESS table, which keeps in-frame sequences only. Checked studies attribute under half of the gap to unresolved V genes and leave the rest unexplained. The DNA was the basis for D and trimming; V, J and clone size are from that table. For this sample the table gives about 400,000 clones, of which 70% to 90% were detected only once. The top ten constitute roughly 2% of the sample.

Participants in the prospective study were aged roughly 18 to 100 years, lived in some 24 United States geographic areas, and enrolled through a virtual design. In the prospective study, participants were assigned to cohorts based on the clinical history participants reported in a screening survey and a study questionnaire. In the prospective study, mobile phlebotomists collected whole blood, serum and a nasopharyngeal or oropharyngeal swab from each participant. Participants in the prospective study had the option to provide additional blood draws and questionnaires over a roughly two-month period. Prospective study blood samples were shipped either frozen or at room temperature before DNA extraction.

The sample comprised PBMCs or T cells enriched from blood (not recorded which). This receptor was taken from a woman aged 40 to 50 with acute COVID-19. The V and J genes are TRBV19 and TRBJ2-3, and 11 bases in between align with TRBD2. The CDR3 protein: CASTPSGGSPGDTQYF. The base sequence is TGTGCCAGTACCCCTAGCGGGGGGTCGCCGGGGGATACGCAGTATTTT.